This T cell receptor beta chain was retrieved from a study of blood T cell repertoires in COVID-19. The overall study: COVID-19 samples from acute and convalescent phases originated in the United States, Italy and Spain.

The CDR3 has 15 residues. The V and J ends lost 2 bases and 5 bases, in that order; junction bases with no gene match: 8. CDR1 and CDR2 (germline): LGHDT, YNNKEL (reference sequence). Produced via immunoSEQ multiplex PCR; TCRdb's table is partial and in-frame only. The profile shows 100,000 to 150,000 clones, 80% to 90% of them singletons. The sequencing sample was made of peripheral blood. The TCR originated in an elderly man with active or convalescent COVID-19. The chain employs TRBV3-1 (or the pseudogene TRBV3-2) and TRBJ2-7, with 8 positions matching TRBD1. CDR3 region: CASSQSGQDLDEQYF. CDR3 nucleotides: TGTGCCAGCAGCCAATCGGGACAGGACCTGGACGAGCAGTACTTC.